This TCR beta chain was sequenced during a study of shared clonotypes between healthy human individuals. Between the trimmed V and J ends, which lost 0 bases and 1 base, there was a span of 10 bases. The CDR3 contains 16 residues. Germline V lookup: CDR1 SGDLS, CDR2 YYNGEE. Method: immunoSEQ multiplex PCR; TCRdb's copy keeps in-frame clones and lacks some. The table has just over 2,000,000 clones, 85% to 95% seen once. Sequencing used naive CD4+ T cells sorted from blood. Described subset: CD45RA+ positively selected. The sequence came from a man between 18 and 35 years old in good health. The chain uses TRBV9 and TRBJ2-2, with D perhaps assigned TRBD1 or TRBD2 (5 bases each). The CDR3 nucleotides read TGTGCCAGCAGCGTAGGAAGGGACGGGAACACCGGGGAGCTGTTTTTT. It yields the protein CASSVGRDGNTGELFF.